This record covers a single T cell receptor beta chain. V lost 4 bases to trimming and J lost 1 base, with 9 bases between them. Germline V gives CDR1 SGHRS, CDR2 YFSETQ. The CDR3 has 13 residues. The method was immunoSEQ multiplex PCR; TCRdb's version includes in-frame clones alone and lacks a portion of them. The sample holds approximately 81,000 clones; approximately 80% are singletons and the top ten take roughly 4%. These data originate in a study of technical replicates of blood from a few donors. The rearrangement joins TRBV5-1 to TRBJ2-7, with TRBD1 as a possible D gene (6 bases). Sample: PBMCs. The clonotype was recovered from a human donor in good health. Some clones in this sample may be carry-over from other donors' samples. DNA for the CDR3: TGCGCCAGCAGCACACAGGGATCCTACGAGCAGTACTTC. Residues: CASSTQGSYEQYF. Complete variable domain (other parts from reference TRBV5-1 and TRBJ2-7): KAGVTQTPRYLIKTRGQQVTLSCSPISGHRSVSWYQQTPGQGLQFLFEYFSETQRNKGNFPGRFSGRQFSNSRSEMNVSTLELGDSALYLCASSTQGSYEQYFGPGTRLTVT.